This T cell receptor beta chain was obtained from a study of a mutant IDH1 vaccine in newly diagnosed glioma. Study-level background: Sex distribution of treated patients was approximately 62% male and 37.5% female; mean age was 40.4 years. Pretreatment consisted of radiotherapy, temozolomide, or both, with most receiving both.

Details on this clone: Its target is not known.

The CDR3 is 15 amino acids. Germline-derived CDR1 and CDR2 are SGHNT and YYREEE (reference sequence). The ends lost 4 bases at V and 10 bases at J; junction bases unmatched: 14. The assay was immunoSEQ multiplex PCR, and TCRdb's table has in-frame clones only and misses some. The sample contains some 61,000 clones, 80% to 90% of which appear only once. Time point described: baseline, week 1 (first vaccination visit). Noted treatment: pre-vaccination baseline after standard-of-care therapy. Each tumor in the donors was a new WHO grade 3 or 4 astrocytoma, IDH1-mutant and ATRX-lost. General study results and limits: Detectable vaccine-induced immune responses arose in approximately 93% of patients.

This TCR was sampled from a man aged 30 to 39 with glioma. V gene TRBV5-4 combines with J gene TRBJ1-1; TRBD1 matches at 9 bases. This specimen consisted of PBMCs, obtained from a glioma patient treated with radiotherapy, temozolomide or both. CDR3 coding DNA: TGTGCCAGCAGCACGGGACAGGGCCTCTTTAGCGGAGCTTTCTTT. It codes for CASSTGQGLFSGAFF.